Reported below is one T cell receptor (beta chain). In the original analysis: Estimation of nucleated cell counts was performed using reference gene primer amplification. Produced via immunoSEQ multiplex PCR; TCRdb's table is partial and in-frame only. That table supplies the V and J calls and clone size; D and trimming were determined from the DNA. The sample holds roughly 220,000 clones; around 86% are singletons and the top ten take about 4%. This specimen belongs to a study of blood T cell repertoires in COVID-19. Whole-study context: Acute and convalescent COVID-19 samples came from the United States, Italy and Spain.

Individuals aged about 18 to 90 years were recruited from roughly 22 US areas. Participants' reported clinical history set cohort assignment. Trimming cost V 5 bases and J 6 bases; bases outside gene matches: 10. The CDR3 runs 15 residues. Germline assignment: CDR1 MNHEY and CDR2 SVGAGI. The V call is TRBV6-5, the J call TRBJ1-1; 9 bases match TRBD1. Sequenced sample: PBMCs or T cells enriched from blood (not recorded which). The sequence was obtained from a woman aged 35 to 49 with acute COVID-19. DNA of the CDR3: TGTGCCAGCAGTCCACCCCGGGACAGGGTGGCTGAAGCTTTCTTT. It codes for CASSPPRDRVAEAFF.